The clone carrying this T cell receptor (beta chain) was counted only a few times. No antigen is known for it. The sample has other DNA sequences that encode this CDR3 too. Use of 60 Vbeta and 13 Jbeta primers characterized the PCR. Assay used: immunoSEQ multiplex PCR; TCRdb lists only in-frame clones, some missing. The sample yields around 99,000 clones, almost 75% seen once. The germline V and J ends were trimmed by 4 bases and 8 bases, with 11 bases remaining between them. The length of the CDR3 is 12 residues. Germline V gives CDR1 SQVTM, CDR2 ANQGSEA. The entry originates in a study of cytomegalovirus exposure and HLA in healthy donors. Overall study context: Earlier, 110 million or so unique TCR beta sequences were recovered from some 200 million T cells by an analysis. Study results and caveats: Looking again later, the authors saw that most CMV-associated TCR beta chains seemed HLA-restricted. Reports indicated that the classifier achieved high specificity and sensitivity in diagnosing cytomegalovirus status.

J is TRBJ1-4 and V is TRBV29-1, with a weak D call TRBD1 (5 bases). This clonotype originated in a man in his forties or fifties in good health and CMV-seronegative. Sequencing used PBMCs. The CDR3 sequence: CSVGQGGEKLFF. The CDR3 DNA is TGCAGCGTTGGCCAGGGTGGGGAAAAACTGTTTTTT.